These 10 T cell receptor beta chains were all obtained from the same sample, sequenced in a study of blood T cells in healthy people across ages. A second PCR, run for about 7 to 11 cycles, used a sample-barcoded 5' primer plus a J-beta primer mix. TCRdb reanalysed the 5' RACE reads using MiXCR and keeps one entry per CDR3 protein. The sample has roughly 1.5 million distinct CDR3 sequences, under 55% seen once. The sample was blood. These receptors were taken from a woman younger than 30 in good health.

This sequence joins TRBV7-9 and TRBJ2-1, with a weak D call TRBD2 (6 bases). Germline V gene sequence: CDR1 SEHNR, CDR2 FQNEAQ (reference sequence). Trimming pared 1 base from V and 5 bases from J, leaving 9 bases between. This CDR3 region has 14 residues. The CDR3 here is CASSLVRTNNEQFF. The DNA of the CDR3 is TGTGCCAGCAGCTTAGTTAGGACTAACAATGAGCAGTTCTTC. Drawing the rest from reference TRBV7-9 and TRBJ2-1, the complete variable domain is DTGVSQNPRHKITKRGQNVTFRCDPISEHNRLYWYRQTLGQGPEFLTYFQNEAQLEKSRLLSDRFSAERPKGSFSTLEIQRTEQGDSAMYLCASSLVRTNNEQFFGPGTRLTVL.

This clonotype has a handful of counts. V usage is TRBV12-3 or TRBV12-4 and J usage is TRBJ2-1; D is perhaps TRBD1 (5 bases). The V and J ends lost 6 bases and 8 bases respectively, with 14 bases between them. The CDR3 is made up of 13 amino acids. The CDR3 bases are TGTGCCAGCAGCCTATACAGGTCCGATGAGCAGTTCTTC. It codes for CASSLYRSDEQFF.

The rearrangement uses TRBV4-2 and TRBJ1-4; 9 bases agree with TRBD1. The CDR3 length is 15 residues. V lost 5 bases to trimming and J lost 5 bases; unmatched junction nucleotides: 6. Germline CDR1 is LGHNA and CDR2 is YNFKEQ. The CDR3 coding sequence is TGTGCCAGCAGCTTCGCCGGGACAGGGAATGAAAAACTGTTTTTT. Its translation is CASSFAGTGNEKLFF.

This clonotype came up a few times. The chain recombines TRBV4-3 with TRBJ1-2; D might be TRBD1 (6 bases). This CDR3 is built from 14 residues. CDR1 and CDR2 (germline): LGHNA, YSLEER. The germline V and J ends were trimmed by 3 bases and 6 bases, with 14 bases remaining between them. The CDR3 DNA follows: TGCGCCAGCAGCCAGTTCAGGGGCGGAAATGGCTACACCTTC. Residues: CASSQFRGGNGYTF.

V usage is TRBV28 and J usage is TRBJ1-2; weak D call: TRBD1 (5 bases). The germline gives CDR1 MDHEN, CDR2 SYDVKM. Trimming took 3 bases from V and 6 from J, leaving 14 bases between them. The CDR3 runs to 14 residues. Written as DNA, the CDR3 is TGTGCCAGCAGTTTCCTTAGGGGTGGCGATGGCTACACCTTC. This sequence encodes CASSFLRGGDGYTF.

V and J are TRBV7-9 and TRBJ2-3; 7 bases map to TRBD1. This CDR3 spans 18 amino acids. Germline CDR1 reads SEHNR; CDR2 reads FQNEAQ (reference sequence). Trimming removed 4 bases from V and 2 bases from J; junction bases left unmatched: 15. CDR3 protein: CASSSETAGGPNTDTQYF. The CDR3 nucleotides read TGTGCCAGCAGCTCCGAGACCGCAGGGGGACCTAACACAGATACGCAGTATTTT. The variable domain in full, with the rest retrieved from reference TRBV7-9 and TRBJ2-3, is DTGVSQNPRHKITKRGQNVTFRCDPISEHNRLYWYRQTLGQGPEFLTYFQNEAQLEKSRLLSDRFSAERPKGSFSTLEIQRTEQGDSAMYLCASSSETAGGPNTDTQYFGPGTRLTVL.

On this clonotype: A read error may be the cause here, since a much bigger clone is one base away. No conserved phenylalanine or tryptophan is present at the end of the CDR3, so a read error is the likely explanation. The chain employs TRBV20-1 and TRBJ1-2, with 9 bases identical to TRBD1. Trimming at V came to 6 bases and at J to 2 bases, leaving 4 bases not matched to a gene. The CDR3 is made up of 13 amino acids. CDR1 is DFQATT, CDR2 SNEGSKA, per germline (reference sequence). The CDR3 protein is CSARDRENYGYTL. In DNA, the CDR3 is TGCAGTGCAAGGGACAGGGAAAACTATGGCTACACCTTA.

The V call is TRBV29-1, the J call TRBJ2-5, with TRBD1 as a possible D gene (5 bases). This CDR3 spans 13 amino acids. From germline, CDR1 is SQVTM and CDR2 ANQGSEA. Trimming pared 5 bases from V and 0 bases from J, leaving 10 bases between. This chain's CDR3 is CSVSTGYQETQYF. The CDR3 DNA follows: TGCAGCGTTTCAACAGGCTACCAAGAGACCCAGTACTTC.

J is TRBJ1-2 and V is TRBV24-1; D unresolved. The CDR3 is 16 amino acids. CDR1 and CDR2 (germline): KGHDR, SFDVKD. Trimming shortened V by 4 bases and J by 2 bases, and 16 bases separated the two germline ends. The CDR3 nucleotides read TGTGCCACCAGTGACCCCAAACTCCGGGGAAACTATGGCTACACCTTC. It codes for CATSDPKLRGNYGYTF.

The V gene is TRBV2, the J gene TRBJ1-2; 7 nucleotides line up with TRBD1. The CDR3 length is 13 residues. The V segment lost 6 bases and the J segment 4 bases; nucleotides outside the gene matches: 5. Germline CDR1 SNHLY, CDR2 FYNNEI. In DNA form, the CDR3 reads TGTGCCAGCAGGGCACAGGGGTCCTATGGCTACACCTTC. Translating gives CASRAQGSYGYTF.